The clone carrying this T cell receptor beta chain was seen more than once but under ten times. TRAV- and TRBV-specific primers were used for first-strand cDNA, which covered alpha and beta chains. With a V-primer adapter and a constant-region primer, TCRs were amplified for approximately 19 PCR cycles. mRNA that had been isolated underwent amplification through in vitro transcription. TCRdb re-derived calls from the reads in MiXCR, one entry per CDR3 protein. There are fewer than 90,000 distinct CDR3 sequences in the sample; roughly 30% occur only once, and around 10% lies in the top ten. V lost 9 bases, J lost 7 bases, and 14 bases stayed unmatched. The germline V gene has CDR1 KGHDR and CDR2 SFDVKD. The CDR3 is 15 amino acids. Stated time point: before trial treatment. Treatment of the donors consisted of nivolumab and ipilimumab (plus aspirin, low-dose cyclophosphamide and low-dose radiotherapy).

The data were obtained in a study of low-dose radiotherapy and immunotherapy resistance in tumors. Study context: Treatment of Cohort 2 consisted of 1 Gy per fraction every two weeks, amounting to 13 Gy over 26 weeks. Aspirin 300 mg, taken orally and daily, was given to patients for four cycles from cycle 1 day 1.

The rearrangement joins TRBV24-1 to TRBJ2-1, with TRBD2 matching over 7 bases. The material was PBMCs, obtained before treatment. The sequence was collected from a female donor with ovarian cancer. The CDR3 reads CATSTSGEGTNEQFF. The CDR3 bases are TGTGCCACCTCGACTAGTGGGGAGGGCACGAATGAGCAGTTCTTC.